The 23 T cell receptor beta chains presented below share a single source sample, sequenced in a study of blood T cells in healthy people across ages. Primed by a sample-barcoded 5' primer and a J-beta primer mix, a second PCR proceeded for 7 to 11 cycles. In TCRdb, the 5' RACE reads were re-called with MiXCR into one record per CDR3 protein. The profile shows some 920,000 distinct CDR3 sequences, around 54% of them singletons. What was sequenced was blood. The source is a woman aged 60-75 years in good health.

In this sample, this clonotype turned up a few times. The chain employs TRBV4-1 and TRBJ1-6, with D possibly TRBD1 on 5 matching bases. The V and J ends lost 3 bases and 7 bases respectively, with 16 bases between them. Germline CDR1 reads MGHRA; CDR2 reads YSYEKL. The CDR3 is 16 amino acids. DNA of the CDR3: TGCGCCAGCAGCCAGACGGACGGGGAGGGGAATTCACCCCTCCACTTT. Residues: CASSQTDGEGNSPLHF.

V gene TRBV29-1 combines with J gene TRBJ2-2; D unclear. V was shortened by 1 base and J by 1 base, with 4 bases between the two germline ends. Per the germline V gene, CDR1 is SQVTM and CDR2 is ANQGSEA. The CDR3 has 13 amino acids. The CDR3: CSVEAGNTGELFF. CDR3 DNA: TGCAGCGTTGAAGCCGGGAACACCGGGGAGCTGTTTTTT.

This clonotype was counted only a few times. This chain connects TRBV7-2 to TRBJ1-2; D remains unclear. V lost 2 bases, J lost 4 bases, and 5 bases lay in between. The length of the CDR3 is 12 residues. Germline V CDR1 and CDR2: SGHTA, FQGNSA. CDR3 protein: CASSLSSYGYTF. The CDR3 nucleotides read TGTGCCAGCAGCTTAAGCAGCTATGGCTACACCTTC.

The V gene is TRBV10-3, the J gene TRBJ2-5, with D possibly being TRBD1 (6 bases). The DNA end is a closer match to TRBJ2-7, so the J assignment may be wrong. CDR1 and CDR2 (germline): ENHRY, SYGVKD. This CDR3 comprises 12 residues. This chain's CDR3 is CAISTSGDEQYF. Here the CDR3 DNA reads TGTGCCATCAGTACGTCAGGGGACGAGCAGTACTTC.

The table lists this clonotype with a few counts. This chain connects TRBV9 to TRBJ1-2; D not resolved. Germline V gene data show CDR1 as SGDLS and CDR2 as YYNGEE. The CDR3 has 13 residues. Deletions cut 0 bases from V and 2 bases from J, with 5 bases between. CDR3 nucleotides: TGTGCCAGCAGCGTAGCCGGGAACTATGGCTACACCTTC. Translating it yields CASSVAGNYGYTF.

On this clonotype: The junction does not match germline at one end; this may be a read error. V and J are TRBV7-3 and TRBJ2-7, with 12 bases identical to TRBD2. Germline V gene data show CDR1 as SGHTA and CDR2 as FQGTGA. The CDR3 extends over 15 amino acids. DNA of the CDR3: TGTGCCAGCACCTGGCCTAGCGGGAGGGCCCACGAGAAGTACTTC. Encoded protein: CASTWPSGRAHEKYF.

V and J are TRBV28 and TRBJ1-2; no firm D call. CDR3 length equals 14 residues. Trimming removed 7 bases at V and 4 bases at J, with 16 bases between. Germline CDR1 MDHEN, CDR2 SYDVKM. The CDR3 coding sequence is TGTGCCAGCACCTTAAGCGGGCGGACCTATGGCTACACCTTC. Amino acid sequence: CASTLSGRTYGYTF.

The CDR3 region is CSAAPGQGTAETQYF. As DNA, the CDR3 is TGCAGTGCTGCCCCGGGACAGGGGACCGCGGAGACCCAGTACTTC. The chain recombines TRBV20-1 with TRBJ2-5; 10 positions match TRBD1. V lost 5 bases, J lost 5 bases, and 11 bases stayed unmatched. The CDR3 contains 15 residues. Looked up from germline, CDR1 is DFQATT and CDR2 is SNEGSKA (reference sequence).

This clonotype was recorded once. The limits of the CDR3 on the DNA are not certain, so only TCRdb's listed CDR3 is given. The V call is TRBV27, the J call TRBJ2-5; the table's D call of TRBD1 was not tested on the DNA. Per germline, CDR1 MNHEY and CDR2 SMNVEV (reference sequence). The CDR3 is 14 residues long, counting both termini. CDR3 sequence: CASILGTIPYEQYF.

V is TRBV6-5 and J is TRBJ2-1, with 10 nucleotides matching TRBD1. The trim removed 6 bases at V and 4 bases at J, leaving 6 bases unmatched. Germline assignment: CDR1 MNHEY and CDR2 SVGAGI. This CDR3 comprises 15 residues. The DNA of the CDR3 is TGTGCCAGCAGGAGACAGGGGGCGAATTACAATGAGCAGTTCTTC. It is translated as CASRRQGANYNEQFF.

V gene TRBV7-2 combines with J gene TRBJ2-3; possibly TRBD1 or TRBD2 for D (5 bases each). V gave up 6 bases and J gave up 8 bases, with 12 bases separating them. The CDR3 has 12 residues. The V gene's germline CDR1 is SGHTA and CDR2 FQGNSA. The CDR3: CASSWDRPTQYF. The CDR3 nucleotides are TGTGCCAGCAGTTGGGACCGCCCTACGCAGTATTTT. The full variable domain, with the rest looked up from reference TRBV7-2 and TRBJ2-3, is GAGVSQSPSNKVTEKGKDVELRCDPISGHTALYWYRQSLGQGLEFLIYFQGNSAPDKSGLPSDRFSAERTGGSVSTLTIQRTQQEDSAVYLCASSWDRPTQYFGPGTRLTVL.

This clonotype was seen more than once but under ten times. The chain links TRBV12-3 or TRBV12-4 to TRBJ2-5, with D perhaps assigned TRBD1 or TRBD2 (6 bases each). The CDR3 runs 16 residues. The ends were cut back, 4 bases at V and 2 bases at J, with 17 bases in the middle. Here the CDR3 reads CASSSLLGGGQETQYF. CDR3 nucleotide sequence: TGTGCCAGCAGTTCCCTGCTGGGGGGCGGGCAAGAGACCCAGTACTTC.

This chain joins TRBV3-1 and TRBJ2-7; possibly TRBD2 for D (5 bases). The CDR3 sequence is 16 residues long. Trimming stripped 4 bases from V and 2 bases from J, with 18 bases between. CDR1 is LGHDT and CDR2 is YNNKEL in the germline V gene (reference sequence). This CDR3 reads CASSPAGQTHTYEQYF. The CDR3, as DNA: TGTGCCAGCAGCCCCGCGGGTCAAACGCATACCTACGAGCAGTACTTC.

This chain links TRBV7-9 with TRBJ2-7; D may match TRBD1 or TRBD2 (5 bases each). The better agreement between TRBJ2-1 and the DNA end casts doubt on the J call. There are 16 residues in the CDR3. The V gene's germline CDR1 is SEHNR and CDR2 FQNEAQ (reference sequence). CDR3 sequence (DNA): TGTGCCAGCAGCTCATGGCGAGGGGCCCTTAGGGATGAGCAGTTCTTC. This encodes CASSSWRGALRDEQFF.

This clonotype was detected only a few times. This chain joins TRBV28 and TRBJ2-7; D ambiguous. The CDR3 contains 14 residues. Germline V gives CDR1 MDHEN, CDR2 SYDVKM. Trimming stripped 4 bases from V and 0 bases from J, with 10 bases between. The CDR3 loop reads CASSSPASSYEQYF. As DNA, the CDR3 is TGTGCCAGCAGTTCCCCGGCTAGCTCCTACGAGCAGTACTTC.

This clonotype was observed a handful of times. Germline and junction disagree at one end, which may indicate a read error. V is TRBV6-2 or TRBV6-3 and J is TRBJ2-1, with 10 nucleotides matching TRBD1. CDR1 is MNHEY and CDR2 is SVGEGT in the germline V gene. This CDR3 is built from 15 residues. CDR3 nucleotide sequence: TGTGCCAGCAGTTACGGGACAGGGGCCTACAGTGAGCAGTTCTTC. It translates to CASSYGTGAYSEQFF.

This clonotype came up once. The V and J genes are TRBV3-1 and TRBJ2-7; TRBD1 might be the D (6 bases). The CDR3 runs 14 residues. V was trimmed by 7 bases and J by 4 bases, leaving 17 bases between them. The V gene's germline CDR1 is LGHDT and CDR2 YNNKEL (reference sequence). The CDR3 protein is CASTPTGRPYEQYF. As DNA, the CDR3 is TGTGCCAGCACTCCAACAGGGCGCCCTTACGAGCAGTACTTC.

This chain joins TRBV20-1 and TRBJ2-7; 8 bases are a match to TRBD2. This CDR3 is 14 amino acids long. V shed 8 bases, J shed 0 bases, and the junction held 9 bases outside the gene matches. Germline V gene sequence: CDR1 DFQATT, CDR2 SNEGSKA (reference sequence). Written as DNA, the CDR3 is TGCAGTACCCCGGGGGGGTTCAGCTCCTACGAGCAGTACTTC. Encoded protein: CSTPGGFSSYEQYF.

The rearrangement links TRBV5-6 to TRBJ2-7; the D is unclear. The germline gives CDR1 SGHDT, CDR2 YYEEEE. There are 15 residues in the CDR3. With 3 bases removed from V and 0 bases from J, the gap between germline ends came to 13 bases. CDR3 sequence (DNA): TGTGCCAGCAGCTCCATCGGACGTAGCTCCTACGAGCAGTACTTC. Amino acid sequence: CASSSIGRSSYEQYF.

In DNA form, the CDR3 reads TGCAGTGCCCCGGGACCCCTAGTTCCAGATACGCAGTATTTT. It codes for CSAPGPLVPDTQYF. The V call is TRBV20-1, the J call TRBJ2-3; the D call may be TRBD1 or TRBD2 (5 bases each). CDR3 length equals 14 residues. Germline values: CDR1 DFQATT, CDR2 SNEGSKA (reference sequence). Trimming removed 6 bases at V and 4 bases at J, with 17 bases between.

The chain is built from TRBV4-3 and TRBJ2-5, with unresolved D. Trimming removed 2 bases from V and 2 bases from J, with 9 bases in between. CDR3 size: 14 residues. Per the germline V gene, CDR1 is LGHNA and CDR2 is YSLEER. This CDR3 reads CASSQTTLQETQYF. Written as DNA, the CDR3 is TGCGCCAGCAGCCAAACGACTCTGCAAGAGACCCAGTACTTC.

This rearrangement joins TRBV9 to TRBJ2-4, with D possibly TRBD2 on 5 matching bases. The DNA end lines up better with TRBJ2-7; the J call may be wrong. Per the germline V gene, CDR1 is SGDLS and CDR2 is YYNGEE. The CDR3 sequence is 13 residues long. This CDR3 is CASSGLGASEQYF. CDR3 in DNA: TGTGCCAGCAGTGGACTGGGCGCCAGCGAGCAGTACTTC.

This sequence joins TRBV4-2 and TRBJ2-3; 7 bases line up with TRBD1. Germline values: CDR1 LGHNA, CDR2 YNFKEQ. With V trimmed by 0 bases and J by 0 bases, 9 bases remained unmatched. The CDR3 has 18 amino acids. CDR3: CASSQEPTGAESTDTQYF. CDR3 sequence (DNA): TGTGCCAGCAGCCAAGAGCCAACAGGGGCGGAAAGCACAGATACGCAGTATTTT.